This T cell receptor beta chain was sequenced for a study of T-cell memory formation after mild COVID-19. The germline V and J ends were trimmed by 3 bases and 0 bases, with 10 bases remaining between them. Germline CDR1 reads LGHDT; CDR2 reads YNNKEL (reference sequence). The CDR3 is 15 residues long. Overall study results and limits: Among contracting clones, CD4+ were mainly CM/EM and CD8+ enriched in EMRA. Among clones peaking at day 37 in the second wave, SARS-CoV-2 specificity remained unconfirmed.

MiXCR was run by TCRdb on the 5' RACE reads, yielding one entry per CDR3 protein. The data contain 550,000 to 600,000 distinct CDR3 sequences, about 20% of them seen just once; the ten biggest clones take up about 8.7%. As for this clonotype: Its specificity is unknown.

The chain combines TRBV3-1 with TRBJ2-3; D is unresolved. Material for sequencing was PBMCs or a T cell subset sorted from them (not recorded which). This receptor was identified in an adult woman who had mild COVID-19 (a few samples of this study predate the infection). Cell type and time point are not known. The CDR3 DNA follows: TGTGCCAGCAGCCATAAACTAACTAGCACAGATACGCAGTATTTT. Protein: CASSHKLTSTDTQYF.